The clone carrying this TCR beta chain came up once. Authors' methods: From reference gene primer amplification, estimates of nucleated cell counts were derived. Profiled with immunoSEQ multiplex PCR; TCRdb holds only in-frame clones, not every one. V, J and clone size were drawn from that table, and D and trimming were deduced from the DNA. Counted here are tens of thousands of clones, 65% to 85% occurring once; the ten biggest clones make up roughly 4.8%. The data were obtained in a study of blood T cell repertoires in COVID-19. About the research overall: Researchers got acute and convalescent COVID-19 samples from the United States, Italy and Spain. Sample material is recorded as cDNA or gDNA derived from T cells, B-cell-depleted T cells, or PBMCs.

CDR3 length equals 15 residues. Germline V gene lookup returns CDR1 KGHSH and CDR2 LQKENI. The junction had 9 bases not matched to a gene; V was cut back by 3 bases and J by 7 bases. This receptor was obtained from a woman aged 55 to 70 with acute or convalescent COVID-19. The chain employs TRBV18 and TRBJ1-2, with TRBD1 matching 9 bases. The sample was peripheral blood. CDR3 DNA: TGTGCCAGCTCACCCGCGGGACAGGGATTCGGTGGCTACACCTTC. Its protein product is CASSPAGQGFGGYTF.